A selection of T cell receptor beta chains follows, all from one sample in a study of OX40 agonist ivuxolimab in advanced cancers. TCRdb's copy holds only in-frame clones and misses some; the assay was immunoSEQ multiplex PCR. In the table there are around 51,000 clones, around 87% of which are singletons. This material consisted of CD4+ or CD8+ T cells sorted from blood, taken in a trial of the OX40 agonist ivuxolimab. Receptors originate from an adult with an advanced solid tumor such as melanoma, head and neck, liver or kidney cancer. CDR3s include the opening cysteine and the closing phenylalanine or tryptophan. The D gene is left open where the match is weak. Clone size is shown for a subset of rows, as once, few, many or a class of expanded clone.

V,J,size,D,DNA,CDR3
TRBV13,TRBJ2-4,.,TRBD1,TGTGCCAGCAGCTTAGAGGGACAGGGGGCGAGGGATGCCAAAAACATTCAGTACTTC,CASSLEGQGARDAKNIQYF
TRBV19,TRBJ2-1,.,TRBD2,TGTGCCAGTAGTCCCCTCGGAGCGGGGCCCTACAATGAGCAGTTCTTC,CASSPLGAGPYNEQFF
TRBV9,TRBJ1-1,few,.,TGTGCCAGCAGCGGATTCATGAACACTGAAGCTTTCTTT,CASSGFMNTEAFF
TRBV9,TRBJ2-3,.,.,TGTGCCAGCAGCCCCAATGGAGATACGCAGTATTTT,CASSPNGDTQYF
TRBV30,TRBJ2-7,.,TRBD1,TGTGCCTGGAGTGTACACCCAGGGGGCGTGTATTACGAGCAGTACTTC,CAWSVHPGGVYYEQYF
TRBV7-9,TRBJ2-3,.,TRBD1,TGTGCCAGCAGCCTCCCCGGGACAGGGGGCTTGGATACGCAGTATTTT,CASSLPGTGGLDTQYF
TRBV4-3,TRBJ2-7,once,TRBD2,TGCGCCAGCAGCCCTGGACTAGCACCCTGGGAGCAGTACTTC,CASSPGLAPWEQYF
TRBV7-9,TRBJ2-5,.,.,TGTGCCAGCAGCCGGGTGGCTCCCCAAGAGACCCAGTACTTC,CASSRVAPQETQYF
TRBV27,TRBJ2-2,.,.,TGTGCCAGCAGTTTCGGTGGGGCCACTACCGGGGAGCTGTTTTTT,CASSFGGATTGELFF
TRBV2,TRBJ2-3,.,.,TGTGCCAGTCCGATTGACCGCGGAGGGACGGGCACAGATACGCAGTATTTT,CASPIDRGGTGTDTQYF
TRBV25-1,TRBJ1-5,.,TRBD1,TGTGCCAGCAGTGCAAAACCCCCGGGGAGGGGGCTAGGTCAGCCCCAGCATTTT,CASSAKPPGRGLGQPQHF
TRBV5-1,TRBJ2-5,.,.,TGCGCCAGCAGGGAGAGCCAGGAAGAGACCCAGTACTTC,CASRESQEETQYF
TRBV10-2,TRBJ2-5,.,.,TGCGCCGGACTCCTAGTAACTTCGGAGACCCAGTACTTC,CAGLLVTSETQYF
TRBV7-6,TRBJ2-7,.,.,TGTGCCAGCAGCGCGACGGGACGTGCCTACGAGCAGTACTTC,CASSATGRAYEQYF
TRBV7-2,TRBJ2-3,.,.,TGTGCCAGCAGCCGCCCCGGGTATAGCTCTGAAGATACGCAGTATTTT,CASSRPGYSSEDTQYF
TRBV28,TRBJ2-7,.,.,TGTGCCAGCAGTCCAGAGTACTACGAGCAGTACTTC,CASSPEYYEQYF
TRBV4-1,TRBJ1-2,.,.,TGCGCCAGCAGCCAAGAGTCGACAGTAGCTAACTATGGCTACACCTTC,CASSQESTVANYGYTF
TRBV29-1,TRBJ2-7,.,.,TGCAGCGTTGAGTCCGACTACGAGCAGTACTTC,CSVESDYEQYF
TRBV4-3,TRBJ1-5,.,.,TGCGCCAGCAGCCGGACGATAGGTCAGCCCCAGCATTTT,CASSRTIGQPQHF
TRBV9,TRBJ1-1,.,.,TGTGCCAGCAGCGCGTGGGGGACTGAAGCTTTCTTT,CASSAWGTEAFF
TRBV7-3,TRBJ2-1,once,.,TGTGCCAGCAGCTCCCTCTCATCCAAAACGGGTGATGAGCAGTTCTTC,CASSSLSSKTGDEQFF
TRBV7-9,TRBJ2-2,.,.,TGTGCCAGCCCCGGGCTGGTTACCGGGGAGCTGTTTTTT,CASPGLVTGELFF
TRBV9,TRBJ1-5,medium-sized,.,TGTGCCAGCAGCGTAGATCTCGGGGCGAATCAGCCCCAGCATTTT,CASSVDLGANQPQHF
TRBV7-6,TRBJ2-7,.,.,TGTGCCAGCAGCTTAGCGGGAGGCAGGGGGGGCTACGAGCAGTACTTC,CASSLAGGRGGYEQYF
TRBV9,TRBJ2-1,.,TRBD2,TGTGCCAGCAGCCCTAGCGGGGTGGTCAATGAGCAGTTCTTC,CASSPSGVVNEQFF